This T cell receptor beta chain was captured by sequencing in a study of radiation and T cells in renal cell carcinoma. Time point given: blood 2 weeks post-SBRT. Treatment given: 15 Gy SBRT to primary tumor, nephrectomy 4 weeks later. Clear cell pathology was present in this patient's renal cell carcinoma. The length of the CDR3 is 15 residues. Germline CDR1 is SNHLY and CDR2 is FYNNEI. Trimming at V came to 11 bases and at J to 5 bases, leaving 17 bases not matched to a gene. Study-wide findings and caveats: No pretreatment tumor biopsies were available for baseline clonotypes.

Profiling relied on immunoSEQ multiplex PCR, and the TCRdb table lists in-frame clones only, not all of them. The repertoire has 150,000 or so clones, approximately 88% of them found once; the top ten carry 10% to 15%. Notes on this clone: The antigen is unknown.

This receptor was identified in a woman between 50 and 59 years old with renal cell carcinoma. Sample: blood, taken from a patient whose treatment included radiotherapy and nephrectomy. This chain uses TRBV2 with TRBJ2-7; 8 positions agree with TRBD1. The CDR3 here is CACAGSRTGRHEQYF. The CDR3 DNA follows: TGTGCCTGCGCCGGGTCCAGGACAGGGCGCCACGAGCAGTACTTC.